This T cell receptor beta chain was sequenced for a study of response to subunit inactivated influenza vaccine. MiXCR was run by TCRdb on the RT-PCR reads, yielding one entry per CDR3 protein. The sample includes some 550,000 distinct CDR3 sequences, approximately 22% seen only once; the top ten take approximately 2.9%. This clonotype was counted ten times or more. The sample also formed part of further work on T cells expressing NK-cell markers. That paper notes: Researchers built TCR beta cDNA using 5'RACE template switching with UMIs. Similarly, these clonotypes led the CD3+CD56-NKG2C+ fraction as well in several donors.

The receptor was isolated from a man over 45 who received an inactivated influenza vaccine. The sample was CD4+ T cells sorted from PBMCs, taken less than 13 days after vaccination.

CDR3 DNA sequence: TGTGCCAGCAGCCCTCCCGGGGCCCACAATGAGCAGTTCTTC. Protein: CASSPPGAHNEQFF. The rearrangement uses TRBV7-9 and TRBJ2-1; D may correspond to TRBD1 or TRBD2 (5 bases each). The CDR3 length is 14 residues. V was clipped by 5 bases and J by 5 bases, with 13 bases between them. Germline CDR1 reads SEHNR; CDR2 reads FQNEAQ (reference sequence).